Shown below are 25 T cell receptor beta chains from a single sample sequenced in a study of metastatic and nonmetastatic thyroid tumors. TCRdb reprocessed the PCR reads via MiXCR. Of tens of thousands of clones in the sample, under 30% were seen once. Patients underwent thyroid surgery, and none had received any treatment before it. The source material was blood. The source is a female donor with papillary thyroid cancer or a benign thyroid nodule (not recorded which). Some clones in this sample may be carry-over from other donors' samples.

This clone has just a few counts. The chain is built from TRBV6-1 and TRBJ2-5; no definite D call. Trimming took 1 base from V and 1 from J, leaving 7 bases between them. Germline values: CDR1 MNHNS, CDR2 SASEGT. This CDR3 comprises 14 residues. The CDR3 here is CASSEVLFQETQYF. The CDR3 nucleotides read TGTGCCAGCAGTGAAGTTCTTTTCCAAGAGACCCAGTACTTC.

This clone was counted a few times. A read error is possible here, since a much larger clone lies one base away. This chain links TRBV10-2 with TRBJ2-5; D remains ambiguous. The germline CDR1 and CDR2 sequences are WSHSY and SAAADI. This CDR3 comprises 14 residues. The CDR3 DNA reads as TGCGCCAGCGGTGAGTCGACCGACCAAGAGACCCAGTACTTC. It is translated as CASGESTDQETQYF.

The rearrangement uses TRBV30 and TRBJ1-2, with a weak D call TRBD1 (6 bases). Trimming shortened V by 0 bases and J by 8 bases, and 13 bases separated the two germline ends. CDR1 is GTSNPN and CDR2 is SVGIG in the germline V gene (reference sequence). The CDR3 has 13 residues. The CDR3 nucleotides are TGTGCCTGGAGTGTATCAGGGGCGCGGGGCTACACCTTC. Translating it yields CAWSVSGARGYTF. Using reference TRBV30 and TRBJ1-2 for the parts outside the CDR3, the full variable domain is SQTIHQWPATLVQPVGSPLSLECTVEGTSNPNLYWYRQAAGRGLQLLFYSVGIGQISSEVPQNLSASRPQDRQFILSSKKLLLSDSGFYLCAWSVSGARGYTFGSGTRLTVV.

This clone was detected a few times. The CDR3 nucleotides are TGTGCCAGTAGTATAGGCGATAATAGCGACGAGCAGTACTTC. Translation: CASSIGDNSDEQYF. V usage is TRBV19 and J usage is TRBJ2-7, with D possibly matching TRBD2 (5 bases). V was trimmed by 1 base and J by 5 bases, leaving 12 bases between them. The CDR3 sequence is 14 residues long. Germline CDR1 reads LNHDA; CDR2 reads SQIVND (reference sequence). The complete variable domain, with remaining parts taken from reference TRBV19 and TRBJ2-7, reads DGGITQSPKYLFRKEGQNVTLSCEQNLNHDAMYWYRQDPGQGLRLIYYSQIVNDFQKGDIAEGYSVSREKKESFPLTVTSAQKNPTAFYLCASSIGDNSDEQYFGPGTRLTVT.

This clone was counted many times. The chain carries TRBV18 and TRBJ2-4, with 7 bases aligning to TRBD1. This CDR3 is 15 amino acids long. Germline V gene sequence: CDR1 KGHSH, CDR2 LQKENI. Unmatched junction bases numbered 6, after V lost 3 bases and J lost 4 bases. This chain's CDR3 is CASSPPGTAKNIQYF. The CDR3 DNA is TGTGCCAGCTCACCTCCCGGGACAGCAAAAAACATTCAGTACTTC.

Judged by abundance, this clone is medium-sized. The chain combines TRBV27 with TRBJ2-3; 8 bases are a match to TRBD2. V lost 2 bases to trimming and J lost 10 bases; unmatched junction nucleotides: 8. The CDR3 spans 14 residues. Germline CDR1 MNHEY, CDR2 SMNVEV (reference sequence). In DNA form, the CDR3 reads TGTGCCAGCAGTTTAGGTCTAGGCGGGAGGCCGCAGTATTTT. Amino acids: CASSLGLGGRPQYF.

The table lists this clone with a count of one. This CDR3 reads CASSLSYSNTEAFF. The CDR3 DNA is TGCGCCAGCAGCTTATCCTATTCGAACACTGAAGCTTTCTTT. The gene calls are TRBV5-1 and TRBJ1-1; no clear D. CDR3 length: 14 residues. Germline values: CDR1 SGHRS, CDR2 YFSETQ. The ends were cut back, 2 bases at V and 1 base at J, with 9 bases in the middle.

V and J are TRBV7-9 and TRBJ1-2, with D perhaps TRBD1 (6 bases). Germline lookup yields CDR1 SEHNR and CDR2 FQNEAQ (reference sequence). This CDR3 region has 14 residues. Trimming took off 0 bases at V and 3 bases at J, with 8 bases between the two ends. This CDR3 reads CASSLARGDYGYTF. The CDR3 nucleotides are TGTGCCAGCAGCTTAGCCAGGGGAGACTATGGCTACACCTTC.

The chain joins TRBV12-3 or TRBV12-4 to TRBJ2-7, with 8 bases matching TRBD2. The V segment lost 5 bases and the J segment 6 bases; nucleotides outside the gene matches: 3. The CDR3 length is 12 residues. CDR3 in amino acids: CASSPGGVEQYF. The CDR3 DNA reads TGTGCCAGCAGTCCCGGGGGGGTCGAGCAGTACTTC.

This clone is medium-sized in the sample. The CDR3 nucleotides read TGTGCCAGCAGTTTGAGGCGGGAGGGCCAGTTCTTC. This translates into CASSLRREGQFF. The gene calls are TRBV28 and TRBJ2-1, with 9 positions matching TRBD2. J lost 13 bases, V lost 3 bases, and 4 bases had no gene match. The CDR3 loop spans 12 amino acids. CDR1 is MDHEN, CDR2 SYDVKM, per germline.

This clone was detected only a few times. The chain uses TRBV6-1 and TRBJ1-6; TRBD1 might be the D (6 bases). This CDR3 spans 16 amino acids. With 3 bases removed from V and 0 bases from J, the gap between germline ends came to 9 bases. Germline lookup yields CDR1 MNHNS and CDR2 SASEGT. CDR3 sequence: CASSEDRSSYNSPLHF. The CDR3 DNA reads as TGTGCCAGCAGTGAGGACAGAAGCTCCTATAATTCACCCCTCCACTTT.

J is TRBJ2-1 and V is TRBV6-2 or TRBV6-3; TRBD1 is a possible D gene (6 bases). Germline V lookup: CDR1 MNHEY, CDR2 SVGEGT. This CDR3 contains 14 residues. V was trimmed by 5 bases and J by 15 bases, leaving 23 bases between them. The CDR3 DNA reads TGTGCCAGCAGTCCGGGACAATTGCAACCGTTGGGGTTCTTC. As protein: CASSPGQLQPLGFF.

In regard to this clone: The germline gene is not matched at one end of the junction; a read error may be the cause. The chain carries TRBV6-2 or TRBV6-3 and TRBJ2-7; a possible D gene is TRBD1 (6 bases). There are 12 residues in the CDR3. Per germline, CDR1 MNHEY and CDR2 SVGEGT. The CDR3 DNA is TGTGCGAGCAGGGGTGAGTCCTACAAGCAGTACTTC. It encodes CASRGESYKQYF.

This clone was counted many times. This chain joins TRBV28 and TRBJ2-7; a weak D match, TRBD1 (7 bases). The CDR3 sequence is 14 residues long. The germline gives CDR1 MDHEN, CDR2 SYDVKM. V was trimmed by 5 bases and J by 3 bases, leaving 14 bases between them. The CDR3 coding sequence is TGTGCCAGCAGTCGCGCAGGGGGAGGCTACGAGCAGTACTTC. This encodes CASSRAGGGYEQYF.

The sample holds a few counts of this clone. The rearrangement uses TRBV6-1 and TRBJ1-5; weak D call: TRBD1 (6 bases). Germline assignment: CDR1 MNHNS and CDR2 SASEGT. The CDR3 is made up of 13 amino acids. V lost 10 bases and J 4 bases, leaving 14 bases between the germline ends. The CDR3, as DNA: TGTGCCAACCGAAGACAGGATAATCAGCCCCAGCATTTT. Amino acids: CANRRQDNQPQHF.

The genes are TRBV6-1 and TRBJ2-1; a possible D gene is TRBD2 (5 bases). Germline loops: CDR1 MNHNS, CDR2 SASEGT. The CDR3 spans 14 residues. V was pared by 7 bases and J by 2 bases, with 12 bases between. The CDR3 protein is CASKEETTYNEQFF. CDR3 nucleotide sequence: TGTGCCAGCAAAGAAGAGACTACCTACAATGAGCAGTTCTTC.

CDR3: CASSSLAGLSSYEQYF. CDR3 coding DNA: TGTGCCAGCAGCTCATTAGCGGGTCTAAGCTCCTACGAGCAGTACTTC. The chain carries TRBV11-2 and TRBJ2-7; 7 bases align to TRBD2. Looked up from germline, CDR1 is SGHAT and CDR2 is FQNNGV. Trimming at V came to 4 bases and at J to 0 bases, leaving 9 bases not matched to a gene. There are 16 residues in the CDR3.

A few counts support this clone. The CDR3 here is CASRRSRGGRNTEAFF. CDR3 bases: TGTGCCAGCAGGAGGTCCAGGGGGGGGAGGAACACTGAAGCTTTCTTT. The chain has TRBV28 and TRBJ1-1; 7 nucleotides line up with TRBD1. CDR1 and CDR2 (germline): MDHEN, SYDVKM. With V trimmed by 6 bases and J by 1 base, 11 bases remained unmatched. The CDR3 is made up of 16 amino acids.

The sample holds many counts of this clone. The V and J genes are TRBV20-1 and TRBJ1-1; D gene unclear. Germline V gene sequence: CDR1 DFQATT, CDR2 SNEGSKA (reference sequence). The CDR3 spans 14 residues. V was shortened by 0 bases and J by 2 bases, with 10 bases between the two germline ends. The CDR3 spells CSARDPSSNTEAFF. The CDR3 DNA reads as TGCAGTGCTAGAGATCCCAGCTCAAACACTGAAGCTTTCTTT.

This sequence joins TRBV19 and TRBJ2-2; D is undetermined. The ends were cut back, 3 bases at V and 4 bases at J, with 12 bases in the middle. Germline V lookup: CDR1 LNHDA, CDR2 SQIVND (reference sequence). The CDR3 runs 15 residues. Here the CDR3 reads CASSIGALTTGELFF. The CDR3 DNA sequence: TGTGCCAGTAGTATTGGCGCACTAACCACCGGGGAGCTGTTTTTT.

This clone was seen a few times. The genes are TRBV28 and TRBJ1-6, with D possibly matching TRBD1 (6 bases). Trimming stripped 6 bases from V and 6 bases from J, with 18 bases between. Germline CDR1 is MDHEN and CDR2 is SYDVKM. There are 16 residues in the CDR3. The DNA of the CDR3 is TGTGCCAGCAGCACCGCCGTACAGGGAAGTAATTCACCCCTCCACTTT. It yields the protein CASSTAVQGSNSPLHF.

This clone appeared many times. This chain uses TRBV30 with TRBJ2-3, with D perhaps TRBD2 (6 bases). V was shortened by 2 bases and J by 3 bases, with 15 bases between the two germline ends. The CDR3 is made up of 15 amino acids. Looked up from germline, CDR1 is GTSNPN and CDR2 is SVGIG (reference sequence). This chain's CDR3 is CAWSSRDSFTDTQYF. The CDR3 nucleotides read TGTGCCTGGAGTAGTCGGGACTCCTTTACAGATACGCAGTATTTT. The full variable domain, completed using reference TRBV30 and TRBJ2-3, is SQTIHQWPATLVQPVGSPLSLECTVEGTSNPNLYWYRQAAGRGLQLLFYSVGIGQISSEVPQNLSASRPQDRQFILSSKKLLLSDSGFYLCAWSSRDSFTDTQYFGPGTRLTVL.

The chain employs TRBV4-2 and TRBJ1-5, with 8 nucleotides matching TRBD1. CDR1 is LGHNA, CDR2 YNFKEQ, per germline. Losses at the gene ends were 0 bases for V and 6 bases for J; bases not matched to a gene: 4. The CDR3 has 15 residues. CDR3 protein: CASSQDKGQGQPQHF. The CDR3 DNA follows: TGTGCCAGCAGCCAAGACAAAGGACAGGGTCAGCCCCAGCATTTT.

Here the CDR3 reads CASSLEGGRLGEQYF. CDR3 nucleotides: TGTGCCAGCAGCTTAGAGGGAGGGCGATTAGGCGAGCAGTACTTC. The chain recombines TRBV7-2 with TRBJ2-7; TRBD2 matches at 7 bases. The junction had 9 bases not matched to a gene; V was cut back by 1 base and J by 6 bases. The CDR3 length is 15 residues. From germline, CDR1 is SGHTA and CDR2 FQGNSA.

In this sample, this clone turned up many times. CDR3 protein: CAWSRGDAGELFF. The DNA of the CDR3 is TGTGCCTGGAGTAGAGGGGACGCCGGGGAGCTGTTTTTT. The chain combines TRBV30 with TRBJ2-2, with D perhaps being TRBD1 or TRBD2 (5 bases each). Germline CDR1 GTSNPN, CDR2 SVGIG (reference sequence). The CDR3 contains 13 residues. Trimming pared 2 bases from V and 6 bases from J, leaving 10 bases between.